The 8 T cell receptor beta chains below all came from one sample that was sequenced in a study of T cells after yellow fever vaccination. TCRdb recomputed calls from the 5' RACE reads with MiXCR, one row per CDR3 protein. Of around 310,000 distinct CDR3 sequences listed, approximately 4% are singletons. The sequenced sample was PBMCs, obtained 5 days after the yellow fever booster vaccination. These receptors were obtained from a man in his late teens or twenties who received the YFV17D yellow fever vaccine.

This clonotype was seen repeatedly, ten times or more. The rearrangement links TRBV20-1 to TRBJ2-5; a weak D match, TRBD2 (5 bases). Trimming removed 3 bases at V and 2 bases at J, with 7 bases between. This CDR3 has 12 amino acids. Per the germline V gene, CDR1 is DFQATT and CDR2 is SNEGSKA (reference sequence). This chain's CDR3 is CSASSGQETQYF. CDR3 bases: TGCAGTGCTAGCAGCGGACAAGAGACCCAGTACTTC.

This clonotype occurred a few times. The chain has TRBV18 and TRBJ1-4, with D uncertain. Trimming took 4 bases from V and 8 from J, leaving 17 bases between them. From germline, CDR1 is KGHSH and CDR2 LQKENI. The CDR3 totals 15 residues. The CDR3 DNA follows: TGTGCCAGCTCACGCCAGACAAGTCTAGGGGAAAAACTGTTTTTT. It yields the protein CASSRQTSLGEKLFF.

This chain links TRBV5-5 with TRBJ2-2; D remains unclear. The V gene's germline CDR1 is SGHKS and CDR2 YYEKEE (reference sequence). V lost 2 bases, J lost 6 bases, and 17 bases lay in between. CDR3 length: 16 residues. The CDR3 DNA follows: TGTGCCAGCAGCTTAGGACGAGACCAAACTTCCGGGGAGCTGTTTTTT. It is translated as CASSLGRDQTSGELFF.

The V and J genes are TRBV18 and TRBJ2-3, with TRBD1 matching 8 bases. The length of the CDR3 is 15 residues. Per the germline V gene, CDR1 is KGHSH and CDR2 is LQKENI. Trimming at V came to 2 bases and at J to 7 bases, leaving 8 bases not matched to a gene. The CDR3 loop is CASSPTSGGANTQYF. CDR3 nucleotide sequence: TGTGCCAGCTCACCAACCTCAGGGGGCGCAAATACGCAGTATTTT.

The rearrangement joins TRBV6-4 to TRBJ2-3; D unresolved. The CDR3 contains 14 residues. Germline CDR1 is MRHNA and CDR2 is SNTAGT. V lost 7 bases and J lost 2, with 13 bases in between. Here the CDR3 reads CASKRDGPTDTQYF. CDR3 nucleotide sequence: TGTGCCAGCAAACGAGACGGACCCACAGATACGCAGTATTTT.

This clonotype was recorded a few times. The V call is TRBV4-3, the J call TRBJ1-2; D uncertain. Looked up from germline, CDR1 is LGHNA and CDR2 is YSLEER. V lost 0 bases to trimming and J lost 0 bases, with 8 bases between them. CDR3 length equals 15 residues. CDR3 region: CASSQDARSNYGYTF. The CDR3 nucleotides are TGCGCCAGCAGCCAAGACGCAAGGTCTAACTATGGCTACACCTTC.

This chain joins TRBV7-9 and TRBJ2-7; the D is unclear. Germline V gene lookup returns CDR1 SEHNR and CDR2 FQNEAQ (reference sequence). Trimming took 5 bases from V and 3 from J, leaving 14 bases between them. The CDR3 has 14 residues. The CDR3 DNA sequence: TGTGCCAGCAGCCCACTCGGGTCGCACTACGAGCAGTACGTC. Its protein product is CASSPLGSHYEQYV.

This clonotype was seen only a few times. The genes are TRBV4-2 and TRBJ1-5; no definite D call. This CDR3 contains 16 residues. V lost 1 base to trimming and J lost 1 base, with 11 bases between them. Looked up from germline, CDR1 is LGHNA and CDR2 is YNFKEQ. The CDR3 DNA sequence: TGTGCCAGCAGCCAAGGGTTGTCGGACAGCAATCAGCCCCAGCATTTT. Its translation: CASSQGLSDSNQPQHF.